Listed below are T cell receptor beta chains from one sample, sequenced in a study of shared clonotypes between healthy human individuals. Generated by immunoSEQ multiplex PCR, the TCRdb table keeps only in-frame clones and is missing some. Of fewer than 1.6 million clones listed, 98% to 99% are singletons. The source material was naive CD4+ T cells sorted from blood. The source is a man aged 25-40 years in good health. CDR3s include the opening cysteine and the closing phenylalanine or tryptophan. D genes are given only for firm matches. For some rows the clone size is stated as once, few or many, or as a class when expanded; others skip it.

V	D	size	J	length	DNA	CDR3
TRBV9	TRBD2	once	TRBJ2-1	15	TGTGCCAGCAGCTTCTCTAGCGGGATTAGCAATGAGCAGTTCTTC	CASSFSSGISNEQFF
TRBV7-8	-	-	TRBJ1-2	13	TGTGCCAGCAGCTTAGTTGAGGTTTCTGGCTACACCTTC	CASSLVEVSGYTF
TRBV5-5	TRBD2	-	TRBJ2-7	16	TGTGCCAGCAGCGCTAGGGGAGGGCGCGTGAGTTACGAGCAGTACTTC	CASSARGGRVSYEQYF
TRBV6-5	TRBD1	-	TRBJ2-7	15	TGTGCCAGCAGCCCGACAGGGGGCGGCACCTACGAGCAGTACTTC	CASSPTGGGTYEQYF
TRBV20-1	-	-	TRBJ1-2	10	TGCAGTGCTAGAGATGTGGGCTACACCTTC	CSARDVGYTF
TRBV6-5	-	-	TRBJ1-3	14	TGTGCCAGCAGTTACCGTCAGCCTGGAAACACCATATATTTT	CASSYRQPGNTIYF
TRBV27	-	-	TRBJ2-7	13	TGTGCCAGCAGTCGGGCAGGTACCTACGAGCAGTACTTC	CASSRAGTYEQYF
TRBV10-3	-	-	TRBJ1-5	14	TGTGCCAGATCAAAGGAAAATAGCAATCAGCCCCAGCATTTT	CARSKENSNQPQHF
TRBV28	-	-	TRBJ1-3	13	TGTGCCAGCACCCCGGTCTCTGGAAACACCATATATTTT	CASTPVSGNTIYF
TRBV6-6	-	-	TRBJ2-5	16	TGTGGGACGGAGCGATCCCCTTCTCTTTTACAAGAGACCCAGTACTTC	CGTERSPSLLQETQYF
TRBV6-5	TRBD2	-	TRBJ2-7	15	TGTGCCAGCAGCCTACTAGCGGGAGTTTCGGGCGAGCAGTACTTC	CASSLLAGVSGEQYF
TRBV30	-	-	TRBJ2-7	14	TGTGCCTGGAGTGTACTTGGCCAGGTTGACGAGCAGTACTTC	CAWSVLGQVDEQYF
TRBV18	TRBD2	-	TRBJ2-1	14	TGTGCCACCCACGAGAGCGGGAGCTACAATGAGCAGTTCTTC	CATHESGSYNEQFF
TRBV5-1	-	-	TRBJ2-7	11	TGCGCCAGCAACCAGGAGTATGAGCAGTACTTC	CASNQEYEQYF
TRBV12-5	TRBD1	-	TRBJ2-5	15	TGTGCTAGTGGAACCGGGACAGGGGGACAAGAGACCCAGTACTTC	CASGTGTGGQETQYF
TRBV5-6	TRBD1	-	TRBJ2-5	14	TGTGCCAGCAGCGGACCGGGACAGGGTGAGACCCAGTACTTC	CASSGPGQGETQYF
TRBV11-2	-	once	TRBJ2-7	11	TGTGCCAGCAGTTCCCCATACGAGCAGTACTTC	CASSSPYEQYF
TRBV7-9	-	-	TRBJ1-1	16	TGTGCCAGCAGCTTGCGGGGCGCCCTTGGGGACACTGAAGCTTTCTTT	CASSLRGALGDTEAFF
TRBV11-2	-	-	TRBJ2-3	15	TGTGCCAGCAGCTTACAGGGGAGGGGCACAGATACGCAGTATTTT	CASSLQGRGTDTQYF
TRBV18	-	-	TRBJ1-1	15	TGTGCCAGCTCACCTCTAGGCCGGGGGGAGGCGAAAGCTTTCTTT	CASSPLGRGEAKAFF
TRBV28	-	once	TRBJ2-5	12	TGTGCCAGCGCCACGGGGAAAAAGACCCAGTACTTC	CASATGKKTQYF
TRBV23-1	-	-	TRBJ2-1	15	TGCGCCAGCAGTCAAGACATCCAAGCGGGCAATGAGCAGTTCTTC	CASSQDIQAGNEQFF
TRBV5-1	TRBD1	-	TRBJ2-7	15	TGCGCCAGCAGCTTAGGGACAGGGGTTGCCTACGAGCAGTACTTC	CASSLGTGVAYEQYF
TRBV7-5	-	-	TRBJ2-5	15	TGTGCCAGAAGCCGAAGCGGGAGCGGCCAAGAGACCCAGTACTTC	CARSRSGSGQETQYF
TRBV10-1	-	-	TRBJ1-1	13	TGCGCCAGCAGTGGCCCCCTAGGAACTGAAGCTTTCTTT	CASSGPLGTEAFF
TRBV14	-	-	TRBJ2-1	15	TGTGCCAGCAGCCAAAGAACAGCTAGTTACAATGAGCAGTTCTTC	CASSQRTASYNEQFF